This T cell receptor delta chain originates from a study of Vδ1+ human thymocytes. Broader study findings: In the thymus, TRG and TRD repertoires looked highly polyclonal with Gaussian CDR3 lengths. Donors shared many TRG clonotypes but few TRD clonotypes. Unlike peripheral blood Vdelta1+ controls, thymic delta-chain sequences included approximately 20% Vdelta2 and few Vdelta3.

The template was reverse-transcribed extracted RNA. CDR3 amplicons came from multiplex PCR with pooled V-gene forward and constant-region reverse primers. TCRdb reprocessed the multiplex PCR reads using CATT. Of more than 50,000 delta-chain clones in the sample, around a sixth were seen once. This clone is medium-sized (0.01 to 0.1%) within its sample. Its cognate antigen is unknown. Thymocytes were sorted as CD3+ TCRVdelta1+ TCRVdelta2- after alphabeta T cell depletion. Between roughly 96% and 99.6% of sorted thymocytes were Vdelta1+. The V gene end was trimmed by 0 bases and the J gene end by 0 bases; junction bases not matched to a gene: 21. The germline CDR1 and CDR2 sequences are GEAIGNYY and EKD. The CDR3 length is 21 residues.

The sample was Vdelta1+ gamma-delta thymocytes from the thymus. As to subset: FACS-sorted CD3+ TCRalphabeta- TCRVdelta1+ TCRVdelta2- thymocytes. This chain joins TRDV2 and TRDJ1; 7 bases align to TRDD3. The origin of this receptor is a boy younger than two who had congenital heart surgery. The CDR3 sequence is CACDTAVLRFGGSRYTDKLIF. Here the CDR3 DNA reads TGTGCCTGTGACACCGCGGTTCTACGTTTTGGGGGAAGCCGGTACACCGATAAACTCATCTTT.